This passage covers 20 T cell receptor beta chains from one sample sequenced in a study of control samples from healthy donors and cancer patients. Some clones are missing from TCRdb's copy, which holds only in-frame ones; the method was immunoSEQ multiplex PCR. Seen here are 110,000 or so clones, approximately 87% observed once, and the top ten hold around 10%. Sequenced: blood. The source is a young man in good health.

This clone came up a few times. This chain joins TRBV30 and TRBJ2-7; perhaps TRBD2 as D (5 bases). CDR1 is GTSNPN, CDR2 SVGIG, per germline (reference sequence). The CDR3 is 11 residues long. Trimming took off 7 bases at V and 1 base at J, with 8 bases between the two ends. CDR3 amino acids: CAYGLSYEQYF. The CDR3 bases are TGTGCCTACGGACTTTCCTACGAGCAGTACTTC. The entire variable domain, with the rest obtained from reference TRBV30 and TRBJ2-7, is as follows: SQTIHQWPATLVQPVGSPLSLECTVEGTSNPNLYWYRQAAGRGLQLLFYSVGIGQISSEVPQNLSASRPQDRQFILSSKKLLLSDSGFYLCAYGLSYEQYFGPGTRLTVT.

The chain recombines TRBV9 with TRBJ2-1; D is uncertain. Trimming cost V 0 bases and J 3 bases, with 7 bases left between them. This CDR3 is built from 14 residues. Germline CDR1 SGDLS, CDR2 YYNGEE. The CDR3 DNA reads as TGTGCCAGCAGCGTAGGTACTCTCTACAATGAGCAGTTCTTC. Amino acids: CASSVGTLYNEQFF. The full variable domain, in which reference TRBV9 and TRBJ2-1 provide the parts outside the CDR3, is DSGVTQTPKHLITATGQRVTLRCSPRSGDLSVYWYQQSLDQGLQFLIQYYNGEERAKGNILERFSAQQFPDLHSELNLSSLELGDSALYFCASSVGTLYNEQFFGPGTRLTVL.

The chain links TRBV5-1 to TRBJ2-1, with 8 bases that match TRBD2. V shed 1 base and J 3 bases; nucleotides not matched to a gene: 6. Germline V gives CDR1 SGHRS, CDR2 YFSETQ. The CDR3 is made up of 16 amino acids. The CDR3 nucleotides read TGCGCCAGCAGCTTGACCGGGGGGGCCAACTACAATGAGCAGTTCTTC. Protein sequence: CASSLTGGANYNEQFF.

CDR3 protein: CASGGRHQPQHF. The CDR3 nucleotides are TGTGCCAGCGGGGGCCGTCATCAGCCCCAGCATTTT. The chain carries TRBV6-5 and TRBJ1-5; TRBD1 might be the D (6 bases). V lost 8 bases and J 5 bases, leaving 10 bases between the germline ends. Germline CDR1 MNHEY, CDR2 SVGAGI. This CDR3 is 12 amino acids long.

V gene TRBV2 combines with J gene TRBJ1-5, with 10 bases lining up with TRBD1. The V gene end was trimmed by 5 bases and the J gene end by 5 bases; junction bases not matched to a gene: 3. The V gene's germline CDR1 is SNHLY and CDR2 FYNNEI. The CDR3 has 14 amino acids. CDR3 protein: CASSKGQGYQPQHF. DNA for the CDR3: TGTGCCAGCAGTAAGGGACAGGGGTATCAGCCCCAGCATTTT.

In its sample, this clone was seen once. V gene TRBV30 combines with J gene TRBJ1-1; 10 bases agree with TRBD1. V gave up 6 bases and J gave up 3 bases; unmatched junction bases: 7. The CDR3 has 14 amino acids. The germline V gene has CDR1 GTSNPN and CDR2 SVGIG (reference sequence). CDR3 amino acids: CACRQGALDTEAFF. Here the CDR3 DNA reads TGTGCCTGTCGACAGGGGGCCTTGGACACTGAAGCTTTCTTT.

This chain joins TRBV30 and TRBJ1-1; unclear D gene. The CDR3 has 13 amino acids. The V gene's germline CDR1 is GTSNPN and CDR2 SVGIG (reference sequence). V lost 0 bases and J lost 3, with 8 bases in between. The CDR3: CAWSVLGDTEAFF. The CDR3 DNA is TGTGCCTGGAGTGTACTCGGTGACACTGAAGCTTTCTTT.

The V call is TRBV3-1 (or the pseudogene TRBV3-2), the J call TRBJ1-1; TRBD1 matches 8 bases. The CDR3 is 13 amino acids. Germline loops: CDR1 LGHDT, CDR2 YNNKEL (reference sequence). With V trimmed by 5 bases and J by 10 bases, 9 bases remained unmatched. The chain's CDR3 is CASSTRQGSGAFF. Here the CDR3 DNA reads TGTGCCAGCAGCACACGACAGGGGTCAGGAGCTTTCTTT.

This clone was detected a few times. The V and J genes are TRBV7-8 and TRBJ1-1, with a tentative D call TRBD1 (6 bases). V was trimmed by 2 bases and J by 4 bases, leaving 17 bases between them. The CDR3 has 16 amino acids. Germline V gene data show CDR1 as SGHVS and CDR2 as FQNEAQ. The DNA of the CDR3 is TGTGCCAGCAGCTTATACTCCCAACAGGGATCCACTGAAGCTTTCTTT. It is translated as CASSLYSQQGSTEAFF.

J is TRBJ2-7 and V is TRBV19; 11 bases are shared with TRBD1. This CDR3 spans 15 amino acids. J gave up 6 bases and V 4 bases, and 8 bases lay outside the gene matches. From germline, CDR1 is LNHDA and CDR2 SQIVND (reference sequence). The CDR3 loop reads CASSTNLGTGGEQYF. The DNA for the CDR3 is TGTGCCAGTAGTACCAACCTCGGGACAGGGGGCGAGCAGTACTTC.

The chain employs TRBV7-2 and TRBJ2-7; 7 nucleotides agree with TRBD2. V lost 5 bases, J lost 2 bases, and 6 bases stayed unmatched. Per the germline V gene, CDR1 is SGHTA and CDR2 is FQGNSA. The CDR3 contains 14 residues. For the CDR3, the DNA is TGTGCCAGCAGCCCCACAGCGGGACCCTACGAGCAGTACGTC. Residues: CASSPTAGPYEQYV.

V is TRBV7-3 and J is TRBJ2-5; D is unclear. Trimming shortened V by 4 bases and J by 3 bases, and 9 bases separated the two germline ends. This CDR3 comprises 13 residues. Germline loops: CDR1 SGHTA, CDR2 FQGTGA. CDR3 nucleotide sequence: TGTGCCAGCAGCTCAGGCGCGGAAGAGACCCAGTACTTC. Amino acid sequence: CASSSGAEETQYF.

DNA for the CDR3: TGTGCCAGCAGTTACTCGAAAGTGACGAGGGCCTACGAGCAGTACGTC. Its protein product is CASSYSKVTRAYEQYV. The chain uses TRBV6-7 and TRBJ2-7, with D possibly matching TRBD2 (5 bases). TRBV6-7 is identified as an open reading frame with a role that is uncertain. The germline V and J ends were trimmed by 0 bases and 2 bases, with 14 bases remaining between them. CDR3 size: 16 residues.

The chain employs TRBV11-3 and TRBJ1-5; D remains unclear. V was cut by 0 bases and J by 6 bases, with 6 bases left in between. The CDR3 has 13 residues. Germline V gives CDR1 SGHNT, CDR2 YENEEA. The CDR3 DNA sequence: TGTGCCAGCAGCTTAGACGGTCGTCAGCCCCAGCATTTT. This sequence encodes CASSLDGRQPQHF.

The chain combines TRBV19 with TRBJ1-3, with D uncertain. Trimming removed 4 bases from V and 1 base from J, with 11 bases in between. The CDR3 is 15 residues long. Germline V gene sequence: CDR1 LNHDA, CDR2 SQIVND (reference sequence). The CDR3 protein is CASSTPRTSGNTIYF. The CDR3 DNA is TGTGCCAGTAGTACTCCCCGTACATCTGGAAACACCATATATTTT.

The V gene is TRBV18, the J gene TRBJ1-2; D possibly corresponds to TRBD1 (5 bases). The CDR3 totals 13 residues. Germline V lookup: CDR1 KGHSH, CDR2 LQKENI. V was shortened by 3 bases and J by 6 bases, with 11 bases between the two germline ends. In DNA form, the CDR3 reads TGTGCCAGCTCACCTCCTGACAGACATGGCTACACCTTC. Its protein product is CASSPPDRHGYTF.

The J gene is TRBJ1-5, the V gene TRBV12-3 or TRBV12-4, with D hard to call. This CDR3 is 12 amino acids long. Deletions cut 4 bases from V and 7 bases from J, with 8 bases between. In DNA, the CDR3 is TGTGCCAGCAGTTACGTGGGACAGCCCCAGCATTTT. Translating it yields CASSYVGQPQHF.

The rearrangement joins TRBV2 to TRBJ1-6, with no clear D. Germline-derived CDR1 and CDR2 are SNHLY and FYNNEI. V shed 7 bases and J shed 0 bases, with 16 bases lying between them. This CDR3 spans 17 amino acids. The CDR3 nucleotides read TGTGCCAGCACCTCAGTGACGGGGAGCTCCTATAATTCACCCCTCCACTTT. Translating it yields CASTSVTGSSYNSPLHF.

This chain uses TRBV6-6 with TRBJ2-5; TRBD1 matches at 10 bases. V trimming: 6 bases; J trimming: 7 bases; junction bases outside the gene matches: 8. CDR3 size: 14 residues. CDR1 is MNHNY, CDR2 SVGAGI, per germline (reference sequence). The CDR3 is CASRHGQGVGTQYF. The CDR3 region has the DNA TGTGCCAGCAGGCACGGACAGGGGGTAGGGACCCAGTACTTC.

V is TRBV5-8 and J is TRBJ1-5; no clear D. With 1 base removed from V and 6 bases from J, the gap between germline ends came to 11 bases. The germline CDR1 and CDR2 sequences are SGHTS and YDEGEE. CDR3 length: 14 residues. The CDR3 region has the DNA TGTGCCAGCAGCTTGTTCAGTCTCTTTCAGCCCCAGCATTTT. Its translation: CASSLFSLFQPQHF.